This TCR beta chain was documented in a study of human T cells and chemical hapten exposure. Study-wide results and caveats: There were significantly more large CDR3 similarity clusters among expanded TCRs than among controls. Patch test scores rose with PT1 expanded TCR counts, a positive correlation.

As to time point: pre-sensitization, week 0. Indicated treatment: therapeutic diphenylcyclopropenone sensitization with weekly scalp DPC. Extraction yielded total RNA from whole blood (unfractionated). The length of the CDR3 is 14 residues. The germline CDR1 and CDR2 sequences are SGHVS and FNYEAQ. The V end was cut by 1 base, the J end by 4 bases, with 11 bases between. In the authors' workflow: TCRs per sample had a median of around 100,000 and ranged from about 23,224 to 700,000. TCRdb itself ran the RACE reads through MiXCR, one entry per CDR3 protein. The authors' filters were not applied to this entry. The data contain under 40,000 distinct CDR3 sequences, approximately 12% of them seen just once; the ten biggest clones take up 1.5% to 2.5%. The sample holds many counts of this clonotype. Its antigen is still unknown.

The receptor comes from a woman in her forties with alopecia areata. Some clones in this sample may be carry-over from other donors' samples. This rearrangement joins TRBV7-6 to TRBJ2-7; D is uncertain. Specimen: whole blood, collected in connection with sensitization to the hapten diphenylcyclopropenone (DPC). The CDR3, as DNA: TGTGCCAGCAGCTTAGAAGGGAATGGGTACGAGCAGTACTTC. Amino acid sequence: CASSLEGNGYEQYF.